This T cell receptor (beta chain) was captured by sequencing in a study of T cell clonality in common variable immunodeficiency. Study-level points and caveats: TCRbeta clonality was increased in CVID versus healthy controls. In common variable immunodeficiency, TCR beta chains reportedly carried fewer deletions and N-nucleotide insertions.

Data came from immunoSEQ multiplex PCR; TCRdb stores just in-frame clones and leaves some out. The sample shows 30,000 to 40,000 clones, no singletons; the ten largest hold approximately 9.4%. This clone was counted ten times or more. As yet, its antigen is unknown. The read comes to an end 3 residues before the CDR3 does, leaving the germline J gene to fill in the end. CDR1 is DFQATT and CDR2 is SNEGSKA in the germline V gene (reference sequence). The CDR3 length is 12 residues. V shed 6 bases and J shed 1 base, with 9 bases lying between them. This TCR derives from a person aged 18 to 75 in good health. The chain uses TRBV20-1 and TRBJ1-1, with D unresolved. The sample consisted of peripheral blood mononuclear cells. Partial CDR3 DNA: TGCAGTGCCCCCGCCGGGAACACTGAA. Its translation: CSAPAGNTE. The complete CDR3 protein is CSAPAGNTEAFF.